This TCR beta chain was observed in a study of cytomegalovirus exposure and HLA in healthy donors. The study, taken as a whole, reports: One variant, a missense change in DCLRE1C, was linked in a later analysis to TCR beta V- and J-gene trimming. Owing to their indistinguishability, certain V segments, notably TRBV6-2 and TRBV6-3, were excluded. What was likely a sequencing artifact was a cluster of highly shared sequence variants.

This clone was detected once. Its antigen is currently unknown. The CDR3 contains 14 residues. Germline CDR1 and CDR2: LNHDA and SQIVND (reference sequence). V gave up 7 bases and J gave up 4 bases; unmatched junction bases: 7. The PCR made use of 60 Vbeta and 13 Jbeta primers. The table came from immunoSEQ multiplex PCR; TCRdb's copy has only in-frame clones and leaves some out. Of 100,000 to 150,000 clones detected, approximately 80% appear once; the ten largest clones hold over 0.9%. The rearrangement uses TRBV19 and TRBJ2-1, with 7 bases that match TRBD2. Input material: PBMCs. This TCR came from a woman aged 55-70 years in good health and CMV-seronegative. CDR3 DNA: TGTGCCAGTAAAGGCCGGGGGGTATACAATGAGCAGTTCTTC. Translation: CASKGRGVYNEQFF.